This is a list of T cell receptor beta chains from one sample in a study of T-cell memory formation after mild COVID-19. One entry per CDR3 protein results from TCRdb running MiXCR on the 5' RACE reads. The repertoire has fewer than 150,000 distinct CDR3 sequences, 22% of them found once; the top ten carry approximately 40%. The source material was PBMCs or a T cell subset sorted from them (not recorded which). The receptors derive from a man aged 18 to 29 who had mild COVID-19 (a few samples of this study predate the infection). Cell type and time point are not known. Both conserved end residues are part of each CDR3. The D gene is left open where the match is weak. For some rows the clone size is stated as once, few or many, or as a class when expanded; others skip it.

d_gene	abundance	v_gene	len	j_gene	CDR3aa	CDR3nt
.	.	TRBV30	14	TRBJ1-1	CAWIRDRTNTEAFF	TGTGCCTGGATCAGGGATAGGACGAACACTGAAGCTTTCTTT
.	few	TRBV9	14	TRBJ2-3	CASSADGVTDTQYF	TGTGCCAGCAGCGCGGACGGAGTCACAGATACGCAGTATTTT
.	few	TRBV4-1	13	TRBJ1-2	CASSQGGNYGYTF	TGCGCCAGCAGCCAAGGGGGGAACTATGGCTACACCTTC
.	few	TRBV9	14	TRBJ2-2	CASSVEGLTGELFF	TGTGCCAGCAGCGTAGAAGGGCTAACCGGGGAGCTGTTTTTT
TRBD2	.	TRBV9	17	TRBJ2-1	CASSVGRLAESYNEQFF	TGTGCCAGCAGCGTGGGTCGACTAGCCGAATCCTACAATGAGCAGTTCTTC
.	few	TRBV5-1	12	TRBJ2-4	CASRALRDIQYF	TGCGCCAGCCGGGCCTTAAGGGACATTCAGTACTTC
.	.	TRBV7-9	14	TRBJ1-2	CASSYGTGNYGYTF	TGTGCCAGCAGCTATGGAACAGGGAACTATGGCTACACCTTC
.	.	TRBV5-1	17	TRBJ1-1	CASSPGGGRLLNTEAFF	TGCGCCAGCAGCCCGGGTGGGGGCCGGCTCCTGAACACTGAAGCTTTCTTT
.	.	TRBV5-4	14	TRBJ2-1	CASSLAYRDNEQFF	TGTGCCAGCAGCTTGGCCTACAGAGACAATGAGCAGTTCTTC
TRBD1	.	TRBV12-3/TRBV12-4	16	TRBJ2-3	CASSSPGQGFPDTQYF	TGTGCCAGCAGCTCACCGGGACAGGGATTCCCAGATACGCAGTATTTT
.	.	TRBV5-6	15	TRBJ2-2	CASSLASLGPGELFF	TGTGCCAGCAGCTTGGCCAGTTTGGGTCCCGGGGAGCTGTTTTTT
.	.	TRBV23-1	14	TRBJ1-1	CASSPRSVKTEAFF	TGCGCCAGCAGCCCTAGATCGGTTAAGACTGAAGCTTTCTTT
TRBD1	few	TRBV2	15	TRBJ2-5	CASSEPRQGAGTQYF	TGTGCCAGCAGTGAACCGAGACAGGGGGCCGGGACCCAGTACTTC
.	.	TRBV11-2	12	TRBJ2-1	CASSQWGSEQFF	TGTGCCAGCAGCCAGTGGGGGAGTGAGCAGTTCTTC
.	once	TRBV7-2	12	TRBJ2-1	CASSSVYNEQFF	TGTGCCAGCAGCTCTGTTTACAATGAGCAGTTCTTC
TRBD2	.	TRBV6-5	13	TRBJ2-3	CASRRGGRDTQYF	TGTGCCAGCAGGCGGGGGGGCCGGGATACGCAGTATTTT
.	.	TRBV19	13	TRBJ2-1	CASSMGTYNEQFF	TGTGCCAGTAGTATGGGCACCTACAATGAGCAGTTCTTC
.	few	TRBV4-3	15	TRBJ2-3	CASSQDSGGTDTQYF	TGCGCCAGCAGCCAAGATTCTGGGGGCACAGATACGCAGTATTTT
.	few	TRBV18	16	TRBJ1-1	CASSPPGRGLNTEAFF	TGTGCCAGCTCACCCCCGGGACGGGGATTGAACACTGAAGCTTTCTTT
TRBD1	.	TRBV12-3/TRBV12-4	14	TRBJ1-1	CASSFKTGATEAFF	TGTGCCAGCAGTTTTAAGACAGGGGCCACTGAAGCTTTCTTT
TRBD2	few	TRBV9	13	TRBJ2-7	CASSPWGGYEQYF	TGTGCCAGCAGCCCCTGGGGGGGGTACGAGCAGTACTTC
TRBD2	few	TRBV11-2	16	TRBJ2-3	CASSPPLAATTDTQYF	TGTGCCAGCAGCCCCCCACTAGCGGCGACCACAGATACGCAGTATTTT
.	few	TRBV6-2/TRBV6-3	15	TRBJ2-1	CASSYSGGSYNEQFF	TGTGCCAGCAGTTACTCGGGGGGCTCCTACAATGAGCAGTTCTTC
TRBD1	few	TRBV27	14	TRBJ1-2	CASSFGTAFDGYTF	TGTGCCAGCAGTTTCGGGACAGCCTTCGATGGCTACACCTTC
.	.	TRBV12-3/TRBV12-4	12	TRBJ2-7	CASSHRVYEQYF	TGTGCCAGCAGTCACAGGGTCTACGAGCAGTACTTC